The rows below give T cell receptor beta chains drawn from one sample of a study of blood T cell repertoires in COVID-19. Assay used: immunoSEQ multiplex PCR; TCRdb lists only in-frame clones, some missing. The repertoire holds 60,000 to 65,000 clones, under 85% seen once, with roughly 22% in the top ten. Sequencing input: peripheral blood. The receptors were sampled from a woman aged 80 or older with active or convalescent COVID-19. Both conserved end residues are part of each CDR3. Fields, in order: V gene, J gene, CDR3 protein.

V: TRBV27; J: TRBJ1-2; CDR3: CASSPVRDNFYYGYTF
V: TRBV5-5; J: TRBJ2-7; CDR3: CASSRLAGSYEQYF
V: TRBV11-3; J: TRBJ2-1; CDR3: CASSSLTSGNEQFF
V: TRBV18; J: TRBJ1-2; CDR3: CASSPRGGDGYTF
V: TRBV7-3; J: TRBJ1-1; CDR3: CASKRTTKNTEAFF
V: TRBV7-9; J: TRBJ1-5; CDR3: CASSLDFSNQPQHF
V: TRBV29-1; J: TRBJ2-7; CDR3: CSVPGTVEQYF
V: TRBV7-9; J: TRBJ1-1; CDR3: CASSLGGSVREAFF
V: TRBV5-8; J: TRBJ2-3; CDR3: CASSSLGGGTDTQYF
V: TRBV7-3; J: TRBJ1-2; CDR3: CASSQTGYGYTF
V: TRBV14; J: TRBJ1-6; CDR3: CASSPGGGGPLHF
V: TRBV11-2; J: TRBJ2-7; CDR3: CASSLGTGGSYEQYF
V: TRBV7-2; J: TRBJ2-1; CDR3: CASSLAGRSYNEQFF
V: TRBV2; J: TRBJ1-1; CDR3: CASSSLLGQNVKAFF
V: TRBV19; J: TRBJ1-1; CDR3: CASSTGSNTEAFF
V: TRBV5-6; J: TRBJ2-5; CDR3: CASSPRGGRETQYF
V: TRBV30; J: TRBJ1-1; CDR3: CAWSVSQLEAFF
V: TRBV5-6; J: TRBJ1-2; CDR3: CASSPDRGTGIRSYGYTF
V: TRBV19; J: TRBJ2-1; CDR3: CASSTGFRGPYNEQFF
V: TRBV6-5; J: TRBJ2-3; CDR3: CASTRDRVGDTQYF
V: TRBV5-4; J: TRBJ1-4; CDR3: CASSLAGTGAHEKLFF
V: TRBV19; J: TRBJ2-1; CDR3: CASRPAAGRSSYNEQFF
V: TRBV13; J: TRBJ1-3; CDR3: CASSSVGREQRYSGNTIYF
V: TRBV5-8; J: TRBJ1-5; CDR3: CASSLAARRGNQPQHF
V: TRBV6-5; J: TRBJ2-2; CDR3: CASSYSGQGDTGELFF
V: TRBV13; J: TRBJ2-1; CDR3: CASSFERGWNEQFF
V: TRBV7-9; J: TRBJ1-1; CDR3: CASSLEGNTEAFF
V: TRBV5-5; J: TRBJ1-2; CDR3: CASSAYRDETF
V: TRBV10-3; J: TRBJ2-7; CDR3: CATRRVDLWYEQYF
V: TRBV6-5; J: TRBJ1-2; CDR3: CASTRSPNYGYTF
V: TRBV7-8; J: TRBJ1-3; CDR3: CASSLGRGNTIYF